This T cell receptor (beta chain) was profiled in a study of beta chain features in type 1 diabetes. Study-level points and caveats: Whether HLA type influences TCRB rearrangement remained unresolved here. Fewer insertions but more deletions were seen at VDJ junctions in type 1 diabetes patients. Across all four CD4+ subsets, people with type 1 diabetes showed modestly shorter TCRB CDR3s.

Losses at the gene ends were 4 bases for V and 2 bases for J; bases not matched to a gene: 6. The CDR3 loop spans 16 amino acids. Germline CDR1 reads SGHRS; CDR2 reads YFSETQ. Of the isolated RNA, all was reverse transcribed, and so the sequenced material was expressed TCRB transcripts. The assay was immunoSEQ multiplex PCR, and TCRdb's table has in-frame clones only and misses some. The table has a few hundred thousand clones, roughly 24% seen once. A remark on this clone: Its antigen is currently unknown.

The source of this sequence is a woman between 25 and 40 years old with type 1 diabetes. Sequencing input: naive CD4+ T cells from blood. The chain joins TRBV5-1 to TRBJ2-7; 13 bases are shared with TRBD2. CDR3 nucleotide sequence: TGCGCCAGCAGCCTGGGGACTAGCGGGGCCCCCTACGAGCAGTACTTC. This encodes CASSLGTSGAPYEQYF.